This T cell receptor beta chain was found in a study of regulatory T cells in long-lasting Graves disease. This CDR3 contains 15 residues. V shed 6 bases and J 8 bases; nucleotides not matched to a gene: 6. Germline lookup yields CDR1 KGHDR and CDR2 SFDVKD. Assembly of TCR beta libraries relied on iRepertoire HTBI primers together with Arm-PCR of CDR3 regions. TCRdb recomputed calls from the multiplex PCR reads with MiXCR, one row per CDR3 protein. Seen here are 200,000 to 250,000 distinct CDR3 sequences, roughly 19% observed once, and the top ten hold over 9.5%. Time point meaning: newly diagnosed GD, antithyroid drugs for less than 3 months. There was RNA extracted from PBMCs, and the TCR library was made from it. This sample was shared with a second study, whose subject was T cells in Graves' hyperthyroidism and ophthalmopathy. That work states: The TCR CDR3 first-round RT-PCR relied on the HTBI primer set.

The receptor's source is a woman aged 25 to 39 with Graves disease. The chain couples TRBV24-1 to TRBJ2-1, with 13 bases aligning to TRBD2. Sequenced material: peripheral blood mononuclear cells (PBMCs), taken at new diagnosis, from a patient treated with antithyroid drugs. The CDR3: CATSLLAGGPDEQFF. DNA for the CDR3: TGTGCCACCAGTTTACTAGCGGGAGGGCCGGATGAGCAGTTCTTC.